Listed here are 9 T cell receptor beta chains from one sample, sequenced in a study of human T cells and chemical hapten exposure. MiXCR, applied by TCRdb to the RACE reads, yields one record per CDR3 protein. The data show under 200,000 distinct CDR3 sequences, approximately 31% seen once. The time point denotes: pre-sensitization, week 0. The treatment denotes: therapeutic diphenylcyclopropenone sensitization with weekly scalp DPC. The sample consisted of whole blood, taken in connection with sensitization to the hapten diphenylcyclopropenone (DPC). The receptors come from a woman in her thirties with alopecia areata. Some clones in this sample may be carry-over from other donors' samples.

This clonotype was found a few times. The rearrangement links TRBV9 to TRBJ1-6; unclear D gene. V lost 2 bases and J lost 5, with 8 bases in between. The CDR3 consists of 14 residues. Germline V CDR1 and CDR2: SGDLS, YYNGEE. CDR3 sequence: CASSVAGDNSPLHF. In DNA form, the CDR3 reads TGTGCCAGCAGCGTGGCCGGTGATAATTCACCCCTCCACTTT.

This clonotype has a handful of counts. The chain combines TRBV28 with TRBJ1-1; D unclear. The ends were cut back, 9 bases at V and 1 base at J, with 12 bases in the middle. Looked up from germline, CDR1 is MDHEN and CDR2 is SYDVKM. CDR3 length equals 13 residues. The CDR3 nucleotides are TGTGCCAGTGTGGACCCGAGGAACACTGAAGCTTTCTTT. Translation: CASVDPRNTEAFF.

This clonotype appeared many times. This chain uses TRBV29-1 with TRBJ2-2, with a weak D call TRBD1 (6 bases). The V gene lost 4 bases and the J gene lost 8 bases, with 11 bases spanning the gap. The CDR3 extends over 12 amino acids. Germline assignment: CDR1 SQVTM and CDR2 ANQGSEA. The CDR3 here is CSVAQGPGELFF. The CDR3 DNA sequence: TGCAGCGTTGCCCAGGGGCCTGGGGAGCTGTTTTTT.

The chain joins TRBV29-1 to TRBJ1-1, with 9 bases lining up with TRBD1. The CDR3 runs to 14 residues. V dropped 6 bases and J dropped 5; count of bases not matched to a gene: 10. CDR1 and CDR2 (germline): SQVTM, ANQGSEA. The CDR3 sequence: CSVGTGQKHTEAFF. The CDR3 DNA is TGCAGCGTCGGGACAGGGCAGAAACATACTGAAGCTTTCTTT.

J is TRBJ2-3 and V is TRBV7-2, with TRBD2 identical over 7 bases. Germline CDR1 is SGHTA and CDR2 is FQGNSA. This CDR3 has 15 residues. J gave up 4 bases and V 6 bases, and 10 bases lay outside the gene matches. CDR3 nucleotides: TGTGCCAGCAGGCGCAGCGGGAACCTCGCAGATACGCAGTATTTT. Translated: CASRRSGNLADTQYF.

CDR3 nucleotides: TGTGCCAGCAGCCTAGACAGGGCCTACGAGCAGTACTTC. Encoded protein: CASSLDRAYEQYF. The V and J genes are TRBV7-2 and TRBJ2-7; 7 bases are shared with TRBD1. V shed 5 bases and J 2 bases; nucleotides not matched to a gene: 3. The germline V gene has CDR1 SGHTA and CDR2 FQGNSA. The CDR3 is made up of 13 amino acids.

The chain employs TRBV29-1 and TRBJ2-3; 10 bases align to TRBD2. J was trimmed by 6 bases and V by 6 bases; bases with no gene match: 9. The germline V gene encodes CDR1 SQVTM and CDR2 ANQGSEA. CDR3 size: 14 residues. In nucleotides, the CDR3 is TGCAGCGTGGAGAGCGGGAGGGCCAGGGATACGCAGTATTTT. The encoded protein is CSVESGRARDTQYF.

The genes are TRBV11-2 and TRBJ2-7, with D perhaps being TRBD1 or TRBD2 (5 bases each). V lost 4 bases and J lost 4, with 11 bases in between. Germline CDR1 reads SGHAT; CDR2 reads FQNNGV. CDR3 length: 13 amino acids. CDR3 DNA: TGTGCCAGCAGCTCGGGACCGGATTACGAGCAGTACTTC. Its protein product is CASSSGPDYEQYF.

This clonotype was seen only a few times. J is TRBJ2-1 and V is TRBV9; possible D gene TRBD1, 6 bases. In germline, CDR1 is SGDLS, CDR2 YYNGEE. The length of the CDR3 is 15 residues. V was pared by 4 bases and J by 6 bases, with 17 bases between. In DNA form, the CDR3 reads TGTGCCAGCAGCTCACGCTCCGACAGGCGCAATGAGCAGTTCTTC. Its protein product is CASSSRSDRRNEQFF. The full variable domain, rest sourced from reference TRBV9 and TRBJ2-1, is DSGVTQTPKHLITATGQRVTLRCSPRSGDLSVYWYQQSLDQGLQFLIQYYNGEERAKGNILERFSAQQFPDLHSELNLSSLELGDSALYFCASSSRSDRRNEQFFGPGTRLTVL.